A selection of T cell receptor beta chains follows, all from one sample in a study of T-cell reconstitution after alpha-beta-depleted transplantation in children. TCRdb called the PCR reads again in MiXCR, with one record for every CDR3 protein. The sample lists approximately 1,000,000 distinct CDR3 sequences; roughly 29% were seen once. The specimen was PBMCs, mostly from graft donor cells, collected 360 days after TCRalphabeta/CD19-depleted stem cell transplant. The source of these receptors is a boy under two years old who had a stem cell transplant for SCID, so the T cells may come from the graft donor. Both conserved end residues are part of each CDR3. The order of the fields is D gene, CDR3 length, V gene, clone size, J gene, CDR3 protein. D genes are given only for firm matches. Clone size is stated in some rows and not others, as once, few, many or a class when expanded.

>TRBD1|17|TRBV5-6|.|TRBJ2-3
CASSLLAGGTSTDTQYF
>TRBD2|14|TRBV11-1|few|TRBJ2-5
CASSFGLAGSFQYF
>TRBD2|15|TRBV6-2/TRBV6-3|.|TRBJ2-1
CASSYSAGGRDEQFF
>.|11|TRBV20-1|.|TRBJ2-7
CSASNFYEQYF
>.|16|TRBV12-3/TRBV12-4|few|TRBJ2-5
CASSFRVGLLEVTQYF
>.|14|TRBV12-3/TRBV12-4|.|TRBJ1-1
CASSLQGLVTEAFF
>.|14|TRBV7-2|few|TRBJ1-2
CASSNLGLYYGYTF
>.|14|TRBV6-1|.|TRBJ2-7
CATAPLGGIYEQYF
>.|16|TRBV5-1|.|TRBJ2-5
CASSLAYPNIEETQYF
>.|16|TRBV19|.|TRBJ1-5
CASSFPRQISNQPQHF
>TRBD2|17|TRBV4-1|few|TRBJ2-5
CASSQDRGGLYQETQYF
>.|14|TRBV14|.|TRBJ1-2
CASSQVSGFYGYTF
>TRBD2|15|TRBV6-1|once|TRBJ2-3
CASSRLAGEEDTQYF
>.|15|TRBV27|.|TRBJ2-6
CASKDWSGGANVLTF
>.|16|TRBV12-3/TRBV12-4|few|TRBJ2-2
CASSFGWVQVGGELFF
>.|16|TRBV15|.|TRBJ1-6
CATSRDRNRSASPLHF
>TRBD2|15|TRBV11-3|few|TRBJ2-2
CASSLGWTSPGELFF
>TRBD2|14|TRBV20-1|few|TRBJ2-5
CSARGGGGIETQYF
>.|14|TRBV2|many|TRBJ2-1
CASSPRLVSNEQFF
>.|17|TRBV5-1|.|TRBJ2-1
CASSPRKDFPSYNEQFF
>.|13|TRBV12-3/TRBV12-4|few|TRBJ1-1
CASRSGEATEAFF
>.|16|TRBV7-9|.|TRBJ2-1
CASNQLGAISYNEQFF
>.|11|TRBV24-1|.|TRBJ2-5
CATSPRAIQYF
>.|14|TRBV4-1|few|TRBJ2-5
CASSQPSAGETQYF
>.|18|TRBV25-1|.|TRBJ2-5
CASSEYGLGRGRQETQYF
>.|13|TRBV20-1|.|TRBJ2-5
CSARVTLQETQYF
>TRBD2|13|TRBV20-1|many|TRBJ2-5
CSAALAGSETQYF
>.|17|TRBV7-9|.|TRBJ2-3
CASSLSLGGGWPDTQYF
>.|16|TRBV27|.|TRBJ1-2
CASSLWPARANYGYTF
>.|12|TRBV5-1|.|TRBJ2-7
CASRSLLNEQYF
>TRBD2|20|TRBV5-1|few|TRBJ2-3
CASSPYLNSGGAPSTDTQYF
>TRBD2|16|TRBV7-8|.|TRBJ2-5
CASRSWRQGGQETQYF
>TRBD1|15|TRBV10-3|few|TRBJ2-3
CAIGGQGRRTDTQYF
>.|15|TRBV7-8|few|TRBJ2-5
CASSLATQSQETQYF
>.|14|TRBV20-1|.|TRBJ1-3
CSAEGAISGNTIYF
>.|15|TRBV7-3|.|TRBJ1-1
CASSQRDSRNTEAFF
>.|15|TRBV20-1|.|TRBJ1-1
CSARDPGHYNTEAFF
>.|15|TRBV6-5|.|TRBJ2-7
CASSYSGFSSYEQYF
>TRBD2|16|TRBV5-5|.|TRBJ2-2
CVSSPRGLAGTGELFF
>TRBD1|15|TRBV6-5|few|TRBJ2-1
CASSPAGTGYNEQFF
>.|14|TRBV20-1|.|TRBJ1-1
CSARDPTGNTEAFF
>.|11|TRBV20-1|few|TRBJ1-2
CSAPTRGGYTF
>.|18|TRBV7-3|once|TRBJ2-6
CASSLTYGRHSGANVLTF
>TRBD1|16|TRBV28|few|TRBJ1-2
CASSLGTTGRGYGYTF
>TRBD2|16|TRBV29-1|few|TRBJ2-3
CSVEGIAGISTDTQYF
>TRBD2|14|TRBV29-1|.|TRBJ2-5
CSVSTSGHQETQYF